This T cell receptor beta chain stems from a study of technical replicates of blood from a few donors. The germline CDR1 and CDR2 sequences are SEHNR and FQNEAQ (reference sequence). The CDR3 is 13 residues long. V shed 4 bases and J shed 4 bases, with 10 bases lying between them. The method was immunoSEQ multiplex PCR; TCRdb's version includes in-frame clones alone and lacks a portion of them. The sample records about 70,000 clones, less than 99% being singletons. This TCR was recovered from a human donor in good health. This rearrangement joins TRBV7-9 to TRBJ1-2; weak D call: TRBD1 (6 bases). Sequencing was done on a sample of T cells isolated from PBMCs. CDR3 in amino acids: CASSYRVSYGYTF. CDR3 bases: TGTGCCAGCAGCTACAGGGTTTCCTATGGCTACACCTTC.